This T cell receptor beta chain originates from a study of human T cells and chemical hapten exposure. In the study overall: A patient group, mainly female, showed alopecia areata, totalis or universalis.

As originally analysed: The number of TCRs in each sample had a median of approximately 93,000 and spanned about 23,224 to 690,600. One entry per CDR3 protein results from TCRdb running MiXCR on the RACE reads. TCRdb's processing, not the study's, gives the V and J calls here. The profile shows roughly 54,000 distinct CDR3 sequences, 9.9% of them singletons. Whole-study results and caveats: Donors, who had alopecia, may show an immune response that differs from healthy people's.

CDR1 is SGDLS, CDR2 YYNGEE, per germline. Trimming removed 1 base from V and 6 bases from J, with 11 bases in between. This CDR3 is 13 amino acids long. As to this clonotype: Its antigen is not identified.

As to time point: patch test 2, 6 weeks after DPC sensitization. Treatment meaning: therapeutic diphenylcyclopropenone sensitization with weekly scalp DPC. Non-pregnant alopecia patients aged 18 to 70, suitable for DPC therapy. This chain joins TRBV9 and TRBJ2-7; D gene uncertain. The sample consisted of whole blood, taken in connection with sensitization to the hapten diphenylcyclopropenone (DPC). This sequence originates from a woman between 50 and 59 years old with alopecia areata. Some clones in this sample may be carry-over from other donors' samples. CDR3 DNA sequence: TGTGCCAGCAGCGTAATGGTAGGTTCCGAGCAGTACTTC. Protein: CASSVMVGSEQYF.